This entry features one T cell receptor beta chain sequence. The source of the sample is a study of cytomegalovirus exposure and HLA in healthy donors. The PCR contained 60 Vbeta and 13 Jbeta primers. The table came from immunoSEQ multiplex PCR; TCRdb's copy has only in-frame clones and leaves some out. The data contain some 120,000 clones, 60% to 80% of them singletons. The CDR3 spans 14 residues. Losses at the gene ends were 4 bases for V and 6 bases for J; bases not matched to a gene: 5. Germline loops: CDR1 MNHEY, CDR2 SVGAGI. The receptor was isolated from a man in his forties or fifties in good health and CMV-seronegative. Sequencing was done on a sample of PBMCs. The chain joins TRBV6-5 to TRBJ2-2; TRBD2 aligns across 7 bases. In nucleotides, the CDR3 is TGTGCCAGCAGTTGGGAGGGGCCGGCCGGGGAGCTGTTTTTT. It specifies CASSWEGPAGELFF.